This T cell receptor (beta chain) was observed in a study of blood T cell repertoires in COVID-19. Study details: PBMCs, B-cell-depleted T cells, or T cells provided the cDNA or gDNA that made up the material.

Methods used by the authors: Amplification with reference gene primers provided the estimates of nucleated cell counts. TCRdb's copy holds only in-frame clones and misses some; the assay was immunoSEQ multiplex PCR. V, J and clone size are those of that table, while D and trimming were read from the DNA. The repertoire consists of about 14,000 clones, with more than 80% occurring once and the leading ten covering about 15%. CDR1 SGHNT and CDR2 YENEEA come from the germline V gene. The CDR3 is 14 residues long. Trimming cost V 5 bases and J 6 bases; bases outside gene matches: 5. The V and J genes are TRBV11-3 and TRBJ2-3; TRBD1 aligns across 10 bases. The source is a man aged 50-59 years with active COVID-19. The sequenced sample was peripheral blood. CDR3 coding DNA: TGTGCCAGCAGCCTGACAGGGGGCTTTGATACGCAGTATTTT. Encoded protein: CASSLTGGFDTQYF.